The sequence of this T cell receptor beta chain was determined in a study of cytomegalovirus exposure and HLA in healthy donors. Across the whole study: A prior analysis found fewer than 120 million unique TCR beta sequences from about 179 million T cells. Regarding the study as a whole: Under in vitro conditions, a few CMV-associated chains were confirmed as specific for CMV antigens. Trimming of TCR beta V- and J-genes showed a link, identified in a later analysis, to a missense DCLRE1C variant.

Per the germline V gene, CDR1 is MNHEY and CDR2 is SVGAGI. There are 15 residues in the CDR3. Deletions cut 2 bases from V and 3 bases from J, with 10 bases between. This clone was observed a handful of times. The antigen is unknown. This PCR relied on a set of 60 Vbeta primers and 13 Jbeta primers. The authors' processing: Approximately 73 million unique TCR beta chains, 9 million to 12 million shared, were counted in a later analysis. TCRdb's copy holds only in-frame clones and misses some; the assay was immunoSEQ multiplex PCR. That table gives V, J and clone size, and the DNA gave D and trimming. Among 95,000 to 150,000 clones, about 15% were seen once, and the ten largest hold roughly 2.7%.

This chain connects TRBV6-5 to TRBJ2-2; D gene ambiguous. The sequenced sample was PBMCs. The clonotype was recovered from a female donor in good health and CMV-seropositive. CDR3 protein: CASSYSLQHTGELFF. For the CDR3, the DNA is TGTGCCAGCAGTTACAGTTTACAGCACACCGGGGAGCTGTTTTTT.